These 27 T cell receptor beta chains were all obtained from the same sample, sequenced in a study of glioma-infiltrating T cells after dendritic cell vaccination. The time point is: after dendritic cell vaccination, including at tumor progression/relapse. The data were produced by immunoSEQ multiplex PCR, yet TCRdb's version contains in-frame clones alone and is incomplete. The sample carries some 99,000 clones, 80% recorded once. The sample consisted of blood, taken after dendritic cell vaccination. The receptors here all came from a human donor with glioblastoma.

The chain uses TRBV11-3 and TRBJ2-1, with D maybe TRBD2 (5 bases). The V gene's germline CDR1 is SGHNT and CDR2 YENEEA. V shed 3 bases and J shed 9 bases, with 12 bases lying between them. This CDR3 contains 13 residues. In DNA form, the CDR3 reads TGTGCCAGCAGCTTCTCTGCTAGCCTTGAGCAGTTCTTC. Protein sequence: CASSFSASLEQFF.

This chain connects TRBV4-2 to TRBJ1-2; TRBD1 might be the D (6 bases). CDR1 and CDR2 (germline): LGHNA, YNFKEQ. V was clipped by 4 bases and J by 8 bases, with 17 bases between them. The CDR3 is 14 amino acids. CDR3 bases: TGTGCCAGCAGCCCCGACCCTACAGGGAAGGGCTACACCTTC. It encodes CASSPDPTGKGYTF.

CDR3: CASSAGTGAFFEQYF. The CDR3 bases are TGTGCCAGCAGCGCCGGGACAGGGGCCTTTTTCGAGCAGTACTTC. The chain employs TRBV11-2 and TRBJ2-7; TRBD1 agrees at 10 bases. The length of the CDR3 is 15 residues. CDR1 and CDR2 from the germline V gene are SGHAT and FQNNGV. V dropped 5 bases and J dropped 6; count of bases not matched to a gene: 10.

This rearrangement joins TRBV4-1 to TRBJ1-2; no reliable D call. Trimming pared 0 bases from V and 7 bases from J, leaving 18 bases between. The CDR3 is made up of 16 amino acids. Germline CDR1 is MGHRA and CDR2 is YSYEKL. CDR3 coding DNA: TGCGCCAGCAGCCAAGACCGGACGGATTGGGGAGGTGGCTACACCTTC. Its protein product is CASSQDRTDWGGGYTF.

The CDR3 DNA reads as TGTGCCAGCAGCGACAATAGCAATCAGCCCCAGCATTTT. Residues: CASSDNSNQPQHF. V usage is TRBV27 and J usage is TRBJ1-5; no clear D. The CDR3 has 13 amino acids. Germline lookup yields CDR1 MNHEY and CDR2 SMNVEV (reference sequence). V was trimmed by 6 bases and J by 0 bases, leaving 6 bases between them.

J is TRBJ2-1 and V is TRBV5-1; D call uncertain. The germline V gene encodes CDR1 SGHRS and CDR2 YFSETQ. V lost 4 bases and J 9 bases, leaving 11 bases between the germline ends. The CDR3 runs 12 residues. The CDR3 DNA follows: TGCGCCAGCAGCCCCGACATCACTGAGCAGTTCTTC. Its protein is CASSPDITEQFF.

The chain combines TRBV7-3 with TRBJ2-3; 11 nucleotides align to TRBD2. Losses at the gene ends were 5 bases for V and 1 base for J; bases not matched to a gene: 2. The germline V gene has CDR1 SGHTA and CDR2 FQGTGA. The CDR3 length is 15 residues. CDR3: CASSLSGRGTDTQYF. The CDR3 DNA reads TGTGCCAGCAGCCTTAGCGGGAGGGGCACAGATACGCAGTATTTT.

The V gene is TRBV6-5, the J gene TRBJ2-7; no reliable D call. The CDR3 sequence is 12 residues long. The germline V gene has CDR1 MNHEY and CDR2 SVGAGI. V was trimmed by 8 bases and J by 2 bases, leaving 10 bases between them. For the CDR3, the DNA is TGTGCCAGCGGGCAGATTGCCTACGAGCAGTACTTC. Encoded protein: CASGQIAYEQYF.

V and J are TRBV5-1 and TRBJ1-2; 9 bases map to TRBD1. Germline-derived CDR1 and CDR2 are SGHRS and YFSETQ. The CDR3 totals 13 residues. With 5 bases clipped from V and 7 bases from J, the junction kept 6 bases outside the gene matches. The CDR3 region is CASSQTGGSGYTF. CDR3 DNA: TGCGCCAGCAGTCAGACAGGGGGTAGTGGCTACACCTTC.

The chain recombines TRBV29-1 with TRBJ2-1, with a weak D call TRBD2 (5 bases). The length of the CDR3 is 12 residues. Germline V CDR1 and CDR2: SQVTM, ANQGSEA. V was trimmed by 3 bases and J by 12 bases, leaving 15 bases between them. The CDR3 DNA follows: TGCAGCGTTGAGGCGGGTCGGTTCGGGCAGTTCTTC. Residues: CSVEAGRFGQFF.

V usage is TRBV27 and J usage is TRBJ2-5; no definite D call. The CDR3 spans 13 residues. Trimming removed 6 bases from V and 1 base from J, with 9 bases in between. Germline V gene lookup returns CDR1 MNHEY and CDR2 SMNVEV (reference sequence). The CDR3 sequence is CASSSQAQETQYF. The CDR3 DNA reads as TGTGCCAGCAGCTCTCAAGCCCAAGAGACCCAGTACTTC.

The CDR3 here is CASSLALDRDFNYGYTF. The CDR3 DNA is TGTGCCAGCAGCTTAGCCCTAGACCGGGACTTCAACTATGGCTACACCTTC. The chain links TRBV7-9 to TRBJ1-2, with D perhaps matching TRBD1 (5 bases). V was shortened by 0 bases and J by 2 bases, with 16 bases between the two germline ends. Germline V gene sequence: CDR1 SEHNR, CDR2 FQNEAQ (reference sequence). The length of the CDR3 is 17 residues. Combining the CDR3 with reference TRBV7-9 and TRBJ1-2 gives the whole variable domain DTGVSQNPRHKITKRGQNVTFRCDPISEHNRLYWYRQTLGQGPEFLTYFQNEAQLEKSRLLSDRFSAERPKGSFSTLEIQRTEQGDSAMYLCASSLALDRDFNYGYTFGSGTRLTVV.

This clone was observed a few times. The V and J genes are TRBV12-5 and TRBJ1-5; 11 bases are shared with TRBD1. Germline CDR1 LGHNT, CDR2 FRNRAP. The CDR3 totals 15 residues. V was clipped by 7 bases and J by 6 bases; unmatched bases: 8. CDR3 loop: CASAPLGQGGQPQHF. CDR3 nucleotides: TGTGCTAGTGCCCCTCTGGGACAGGGGGGTCAGCCCCAGCATTTT.

This clone came up a few times. V is TRBV11-3 and J is TRBJ1-1; a possible D gene is TRBD1 (5 bases). Per the germline V gene, CDR1 is SGHNT and CDR2 is YENEEA. The length of the CDR3 is 12 residues. The germline V and J ends were trimmed by 9 bases and 4 bases, with 12 bases remaining between them. CDR3 protein: CASGRDPTEAFF. For the CDR3, the DNA is TGTGCCAGTGGGAGGGACCCCACTGAAGCTTTCTTT.

The genes are TRBV6-6 and TRBJ1-1; 7 bases are a match to TRBD1. Germline values: CDR1 MNHNY, CDR2 SVGAGI (reference sequence). CDR3 length: 15 residues. V gave up 1 base and J gave up 3 bases; unmatched junction bases: 5. CDR3 amino acids: CASSYFSGGYTEAFF. The CDR3 nucleotides read TGTGCCAGCAGTTACTTTTCAGGGGGGTACACTGAAGCTTTCTTT.

The gene calls are TRBV27 and TRBJ2-7; the D gene is possibly TRBD1 (6 bases). CDR1 is MNHEY and CDR2 is SMNVEV in the germline V gene (reference sequence). With 4 bases removed from V and 2 bases from J, the gap between germline ends came to 12 bases. The CDR3 has 14 residues. The CDR3 region is CASSSGQRPYEQYF. CDR3 coding DNA: TGTGCCAGCAGTTCCGGACAGCGACCCTACGAGCAGTACTTC.

This sequence joins TRBV7-6 and TRBJ2-7, with TRBD2 matching over 14 bases. The V and J ends lost 0 bases and 3 bases, in that order; junction bases with no gene match: 1. CDR1 and CDR2 (germline): SGHVS, FNYEAQ. The CDR3 sequence is 16 residues long. The chain's CDR3 is CASSLAGTSGSYEQYF. The CDR3 DNA is TGTGCCAGCAGCTTAGCGGGGACTAGCGGGAGCTACGAGCAGTACTTC.

This rearrangement joins TRBV5-1 to TRBJ1-4, with D unresolved. The CDR3 extends over 15 amino acids. Germline-derived CDR1 and CDR2 are SGHRS and YFSETQ. Trimming left V 0 bases short and J 8 bases short, with 14 bases between. As DNA, the CDR3 is TGCGCCAGCAGCTTGGACCCGGGTAGTACGGAAAAACTGTTTTTT. This encodes CASSLDPGSTEKLFF.

The CDR3 DNA sequence: TGTGCCAGCAGCCCATACGGAGATGGCTACACCTTC. It codes for CASSPYGDGYTF. This chain uses TRBV7-2 with TRBJ1-2; D ambiguous. V was pared by 5 bases and J by 6 bases, with 10 bases between. The CDR3 covers 12 residues. The germline CDR1 and CDR2 sequences are SGHTA and FQGNSA.

The genes are TRBV5-4 and TRBJ2-2; 11 nucleotides line up with TRBD2. CDR1 is SGHNT and CDR2 is YYREEE in the germline V gene (reference sequence). The CDR3 consists of 16 residues. The junction had 5 bases not matched to a gene; V was cut back by 4 bases and J by 3 bases. The CDR3 protein is CASSRLAGKDTGELFF. The CDR3, as DNA: TGTGCCAGCAGCAGACTAGCGGGAAAGGACACCGGGGAGCTGTTTTTT.

The table lists this clone with a few counts. V is TRBV6-5 and J is TRBJ2-2, with TRBD2 as a possible D gene (5 bases). The V end was cut by 2 bases, the J end by 5 bases, with 12 bases between. Germline loops: CDR1 MNHEY, CDR2 SVGAGI. This CDR3 region has 15 residues. The CDR3 sequence is CASSYVATTTGELFF. The CDR3 region has the DNA TGTGCCAGCAGTTACGTAGCGACAACTACCGGGGAGCTGTTTTTT.

V and J are TRBV7-9 and TRBJ2-5; TRBD1 agrees at 8 bases. CDR3 size: 14 residues. The trim removed 5 bases at V and 5 bases at J, leaving 7 bases unmatched. The germline V gene encodes CDR1 SEHNR and CDR2 FQNEAQ (reference sequence). The CDR3 DNA reads as TGTGCCAGCAGCCCAGACAGGGGCGAGGAGACCCAGTACTTC. Protein: CASSPDRGEETQYF. Together with reference TRBV7-9 and TRBJ2-5, the CDR3 gives the full variable domain: DTGVSQNPRHKITKRGQNVTFRCDPISEHNRLYWYRQTLGQGPEFLTYFQNEAQLEKSRLLSDRFSAERPKGSFSTLEIQRTEQGDSAMYLCASSPDRGEETQYFGPGTRLLVL.

The chain has TRBV21-1 and TRBJ1-2. TRBV21-1 is annotated as a pseudogene. This CDR3 has 13 amino acids. DNA for the CDR3: TGTGCCAGCAGCAAAGGTGGGGGGTCGGGCTACACCTTC. It is translated as CASSKGGGSGYTF.

The chain has TRBV5-6 and TRBJ2-7; 7 nucleotides agree with TRBD1. J gave up 2 bases and V 4 bases, and 12 bases lay outside the gene matches. In germline, CDR1 is SGHDT, CDR2 YYEEEE. The CDR3 is 16 residues long. The CDR3 is CASSPTGTFFAYEQYF. The CDR3 DNA is TGTGCCAGCAGCCCGACAGGGACGTTCTTCGCCTACGAGCAGTACTTC.

The CDR3 DNA is TGTGCCAGCAACAGACAGGCCAGCTCCTACGAGCAGTACTTC. Translated: CASNRQASSYEQYF. This chain links TRBV7-2 with TRBJ2-7, with D tentatively TRBD1 (6 bases). Looked up from germline, CDR1 is SGHTA and CDR2 is FQGNSA. V lost 7 bases, J lost 0 bases, and 13 bases lay in between. This CDR3 comprises 14 residues.

The chain joins TRBV7-6 to TRBJ1-3; D remains unclear. This CDR3 has 17 residues. The V gene's germline CDR1 is SGHVS and CDR2 FNYEAQ. The V gene lost 2 bases and the J gene lost 0 bases, with 14 bases spanning the gap. CDR3 bases: TGTGCCAGCAGCTTAAATACTAGGGCGGTCTCTGGAAACACCATATATTTT. Translated, it gives CASSLNTRAVSGNTIYF.

The rearrangement uses TRBV6-6 and TRBJ1-1; weak D call: TRBD1 (5 bases). V lost 4 bases, J lost 1 base, and 10 bases lay in between. The CDR3 length is 14 residues. Per germline, CDR1 MNHNY and CDR2 SVGAGI (reference sequence). The CDR3 DNA follows: TGTGCCAGCAGTTCGCTCGGACAGAACACTGAAGCTTTCTTT. This sequence encodes CASSSLGQNTEAFF.